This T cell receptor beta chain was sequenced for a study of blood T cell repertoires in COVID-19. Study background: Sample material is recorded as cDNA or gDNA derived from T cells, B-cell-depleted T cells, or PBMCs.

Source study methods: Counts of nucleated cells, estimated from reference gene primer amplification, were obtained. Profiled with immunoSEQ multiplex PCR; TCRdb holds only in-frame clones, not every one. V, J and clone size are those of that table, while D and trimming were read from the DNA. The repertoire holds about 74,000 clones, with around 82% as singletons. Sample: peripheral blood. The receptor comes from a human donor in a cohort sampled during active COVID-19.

CDR3 in DNA: TGTGCCACCAGCAGAGGGGACAGCCAAGAGACCCAGTACTTC. Translated, it gives CATSRGDSQETQYF. This sequence joins TRBV15 and TRBJ2-5; 7 bases align to TRBD1. This CDR3 is built from 14 residues. Germline loops: CDR1 LNHNV, CDR2 YYDKDF (reference sequence). After removal of 1 base from V and 1 base from J, the junction contained 0 bases not matched to a gene.